This T cell receptor (beta chain) came from a study of blood T cells in healthy people across ages. Each sample had at least 6.5 million PBMCs isolated. Germline V gene data show CDR1 as SGHTA and CDR2 as FQGNSA. J lost 7 bases, V lost 3 bases, and 5 bases had no gene match. The CDR3 is 13 residues long. About this clonotype itself: The target antigen is unknown.

Next came a second PCR, run for roughly 6 to 11 cycles, which used a sample-barcoded 5' primer along with a J-beta primer mix. Each CDR3 protein gets one entry after TCRdb re-called the 5' RACE reads with MiXCR. The sample holds about 630,000 distinct CDR3 sequences, approximately 21% seen once. Study observations and caveats: Roughly linear declines in TCR beta diversity per million T cells occurred with age. A strong correlation was found between TCR beta diversity and the percentage of naive T cells.

The chain joins TRBV7-2 to TRBJ2-7, with 8 bases lining up with TRBD1. The sequenced sample was blood. This receptor was obtained from a man aged 70-80 years in good health. The chain's CDR3 is CASSFWTGTEQYF. In nucleotides, the CDR3 is TGTGCCAGCAGCTTTTGGACAGGGACGGAGCAGTACTTC.